The 23 T cell receptor beta chains below all came from one sample that was sequenced in a study of Ad26.COV2.S vaccination and SARS-CoV-2 variants. Sequenced by immunoSEQ multiplex PCR; TCRdb stores in-frame clones only, minus some. Altogether about 350,000 clones are present, around 89% being singletons, with the ten largest covering 5%. Treatment indicated: around 19 received Ad26.COV2.S at low or high dose, single or two shots; several received placebo; per-sample allocation not given. Each sample was drawn 63 days after the first injection (of vaccine or placebo). The specimen comprised peripheral blood, sampled in a trial of Ad26.COV2.S vaccine versus placebo. Source of these receptors: a person aged 18-65 years who received the Ad26.COV2.S COVID-19 vaccine or a placebo.

The rearrangement uses TRBV9 and TRBJ1-2; 12 positions agree with TRBD1. Trimming at V came to 3 bases and at J to 8 bases, leaving 5 bases not matched to a gene. CDR1 is SGDLS and CDR2 is YYNGEE in the germline V gene. The CDR3 is 14 residues long. CDR3 region: CASSATGTGGGYTF. In nucleotides, the CDR3 is TGTGCCAGCAGCGCAACCGGGACAGGGGGCGGCTACACCTTC. Combining the CDR3 with reference TRBV9 and TRBJ1-2 gives the whole variable domain DSGVTQTPKHLITATGQRVTLRCSPRSGDLSVYWYQQSLDQGLQFLIQYYNGEERAKGNILERFSAQQFPDLHSELNLSSLELGDSALYFCASSATGTGGGYTFGSGTRLTVV.

This clone was seen a single time. Other nucleotide sequences in the sample specify the same CDR3. The chain uses TRBV7-9 and TRBJ2-1; D is unclear. The CDR3 totals 11 residues. Germline V gene data show CDR1 as SEHNR and CDR2 as FQNEAQ (reference sequence). V lost 1 base, J lost 7 bases, and 2 bases lay in between. CDR3 nucleotides: TGTGCCAGCAGCTTAGGTAATGAGCAGTTCTTC. It encodes CASSLGNEQFF.

The chain combines TRBV28 with TRBJ1-2; a weak D match, TRBD1 (5 bases). Germline values: CDR1 MDHEN, CDR2 SYDVKM. The CDR3 covers 12 residues. The V end was cut by 2 bases, the J end by 6 bases, with 7 bases between. The CDR3, as DNA: TGTGCCAGCAGTTTACGAGGGGATGGCTACACCTTC. This codes for CASSLRGDGYTF.

The chain combines TRBV18 with TRBJ2-2; D may be TRBD1 (6 bases). The CDR3 is 15 residues long. Germline assignment: CDR1 KGHSH and CDR2 LQKENI. The ends were cut back, 6 bases at V and 2 bases at J, with 13 bases in the middle. CDR3 amino acids: CASSPGTSNTGELFF. CDR3 nucleotide sequence: TGTGCCAGCTCCCCCGGGACATCTAACACCGGGGAGCTGTTTTTT.

The V and J genes are TRBV6-6 and TRBJ1-2; D is uncertain. This CDR3 is 14 amino acids long. V was cut by 5 bases and J by 2 bases, with 12 bases left in between. Germline assignment: CDR1 MNHNY and CDR2 SVGAGI (reference sequence). The CDR3 is CASSQNGPNYGYTF. In nucleotides, the CDR3 is TGTGCCAGCAGTCAAAATGGCCCGAACTATGGCTACACCTTC.

Of note for this clone: This specimen includes other DNA sequences encoding the same CDR3. The V gene is TRBV7-9, the J gene TRBJ2-3; D is ambiguous. The germline V gene has CDR1 SEHNR and CDR2 FQNEAQ (reference sequence). Trimming took off 3 bases at V and 1 base at J, with 2 bases between the two ends. This CDR3 comprises 12 residues. This CDR3 is CASSLGTDTQYF. CDR3 coding DNA: TGTGCCAGCAGCTTGGGCACAGATACGCAGTATTTT.

The V call is TRBV7-2, the J call TRBJ1-5; TRBD1 matches at 10 bases. Trimming took 5 bases from V and 3 from J; bases not matched to a gene: 7. CDR1 and CDR2 (germline): SGHTA, FQGNSA. The CDR3 covers 16 residues. DNA for the CDR3: TGTGCCAGCAGCCTCGGGGACAGGGGAATCAATCAGCCCCAGCATTTT. This sequence encodes CASSLGDRGINQPQHF.

V gene TRBV7-9 combines with J gene TRBJ2-3; D may be TRBD1 or TRBD2 (6 bases each). Germline V gene sequence: CDR1 SEHNR, CDR2 FQNEAQ (reference sequence). This CDR3 is built from 15 residues. Trimming stripped 3 bases from V and 1 base from J, with 11 bases between. The CDR3 loop is CASSFGRGGTDTQYF. The CDR3 DNA follows: TGTGCCAGCAGCTTCGGTAGGGGGGGCACAGATACGCAGTATTTT.

The rearrangement uses TRBV4-3 and TRBJ1-2; 9 nucleotides match TRBD1. Germline loops: CDR1 LGHNA, CDR2 YSLEER. The CDR3 is 16 residues long. V gave up 6 bases and J gave up 7 bases; unmatched junction bases: 15. Written as DNA, the CDR3 is TGCGCCAGCAGGCTAACCCAGACAGGGGGGATAGGTGGCTACACCTTC. Translating gives CASRLTQTGGIGGYTF.

The chain uses TRBV27 and TRBJ2-5; TRBD2 matches 11 bases. The CDR3 spans 18 residues. Germline trimming cut 3 bases from V and 9 bases from J; bases unmatched to any gene: 18. Per the germline V gene, CDR1 is MNHEY and CDR2 is SMNVEV (reference sequence). This chain's CDR3 is CASSFEGTSGGRVGSQYF. CDR3 coding DNA: TGTGCCAGCAGTTTTGAGGGCACTAGCGGGGGCCGGGTCGGGTCCCAGTACTTC.

The chain recombines TRBV30 with TRBJ2-5; D remains ambiguous. Trimming took off 2 bases at V and 5 bases at J, with 18 bases between the two ends. CDR1 is GTSNPN, CDR2 SVGIG, per germline (reference sequence). CDR3 length: 15 residues. CDR3 protein: CAWSLPGDVGETQYF. The CDR3 nucleotides read TGTGCCTGGAGTTTACCGGGCGATGTGGGGGAGACCCAGTACTTC.

V and J are TRBV7-2 and TRBJ2-3, with a weak D call TRBD2 (6 bases). The CDR3 runs 18 residues. Germline V gene sequence: CDR1 SGHTA, CDR2 FQGNSA. Trimming removed 2 bases from V and 6 bases from J, with 24 bases in between. CDR3 sequence reads: CASSLWAWGGTSKDTQYF. The CDR3 nucleotides read TGTGCCAGCAGCTTATGGGCTTGGGGCGGGACCTCCAAGGATACGCAGTATTTT.

The chain combines TRBV28 with TRBJ1-2; D is undetermined. The V and J ends lost 6 bases and 3 bases respectively, with 11 bases between them. Germline CDR1 MDHEN, CDR2 SYDVKM. The CDR3 has 13 amino acids. CDR3 nucleotides: TGTGCCAGCAGACGGGGAGTCGACTATGGCTACACCTTC. It is translated as CASRRGVDYGYTF.

The chain recombines TRBV18 with TRBJ2-7; no clear D gene. The V end was cut by 4 bases, the J end by 4 bases, with 11 bases between. This CDR3 is built from 13 residues. The germline V gene has CDR1 KGHSH and CDR2 LQKENI. CDR3 bases: TGTGCCAGCTCACTTCGGAATTCGTACGAGCAGTACTTC. This gives the protein CASSLRNSYEQYF. Drawing the rest from reference TRBV18 and TRBJ2-7, the complete variable domain is NAGVMQNPRHLVRRRGQEARLRCSPMKGHSHVYWYRQLPEEGLKFMVYLQKENIIDESGMPKERFSAEFPKEGPSILRIQQVVRGDSAAYFCASSLRNSYEQYFGPGTRLTVT.

This sequence joins TRBV4-2 and TRBJ1-6, with 8 bases that match TRBD1. The germline gives CDR1 LGHNA, CDR2 YNFKEQ. The CDR3 runs to 13 residues. V trimming: 8 bases; J trimming: 8 bases; junction bases outside the gene matches: 5. The CDR3 region is CASRGQGDSPLHF. The CDR3 region has the DNA TGTGCCAGCCGCGGACAGGGCGATTCACCCCTCCACTTT.

The J gene is TRBJ2-1, the V gene TRBV9; perhaps TRBD2 as D (5 bases). V was shortened by 0 bases and J by 9 bases, with 13 bases between the two germline ends. This CDR3 spans 14 amino acids. Germline assignment: CDR1 SGDLS and CDR2 YYNGEE. CDR3 DNA sequence: TGTGCCAGCAGCGTAGGAGGCCCCGCGGGTGAGCAGTTCTTC. Translated, it gives CASSVGGPAGEQFF.

The chain has TRBV30 and TRBJ2-2; D is uncertain. The CDR3 totals 15 residues. V lost 5 bases and J lost 6, with 19 bases in between. Germline V lookup: CDR1 GTSNPN, CDR2 SVGIG (reference sequence). CDR3 sequence reads: CAWWTESEGPGELFF. CDR3 nucleotides: TGTGCCTGGTGGACCGAATCCGAAGGTCCCGGGGAGCTGTTTTTT.

V and J are TRBV18 and TRBJ2-7; D may be TRBD1 (5 bases). V lost 3 bases and J 3 bases, leaving 12 bases between the germline ends. The CDR3 has 14 residues. CDR1 and CDR2 (germline): KGHSH, LQKENI. The CDR3 DNA is TGTGCCAGCTCACCCCCAGGGAAGGACTACGAGCAGTACTTC. Its translation: CASSPPGKDYEQYF.

This clone has only one observation. This chain uses TRBV28 with TRBJ1-4; TRBD1 is a possible D gene (6 bases). The V gene's germline CDR1 is MDHEN and CDR2 SYDVKM. There are 17 residues in the CDR3. The ends were cut back, 3 bases at V and 7 bases at J, with 21 bases in the middle. The CDR3 bases are TGTGCCAGCAGTTTCAGGGGTGTGGAAGGGCTGAGTGAAAAACTGTTTTTT. It codes for CASSFRGVEGLSEKLFF.

This chain joins TRBV5-1 and TRBJ2-7; 8 nucleotides agree with TRBD1. The CDR3 loop spans 15 amino acids. Germline CDR1 reads SGHRS; CDR2 reads YFSETQ. J lost 2 bases, V lost 4 bases, and 8 bases had no gene match. CDR3 residues: CASSAGQGGAYEQYF. CDR3 bases: TGCGCCAGCAGCGCCGGACAGGGTGGGGCCTACGAGCAGTACTTC. The variable domain in full, completed from reference TRBV5-1 and TRBJ2-7, reads KAGVTQTPRYLIKTRGQQVTLSCSPISGHRSVSWYQQTPGQGLQFLFEYFSETQRNKGNFPGRFSGRQFSNSRSEMNVSTLELGDSALYLCASSAGQGGAYEQYFGPGTRLTVT.

This sequence joins TRBV6-1 and TRBJ2-7; D possibly corresponds to TRBD2 (5 bases). Trimming took 0 bases from V and 7 from J, leaving 19 bases between them. CDR3 length: 16 amino acids. CDR1 and CDR2 from the germline V gene are MNHNS and SASEGT. CDR3 sequence reads: CASSEAEGSATWEQYF. The CDR3 DNA reads as TGTGCCAGCAGTGAAGCCGAGGGATCTGCTACGTGGGAGCAGTACTTC.

V is TRBV14 and J is TRBJ2-3, with D perhaps assigned TRBD1 or TRBD2 (5 bases each). The CDR3 has 13 residues. Germline lookup yields CDR1 SGHDN and CDR2 FVKESK. V lost 1 base and J 6 bases, leaving 8 bases between the germline ends. CDR3 amino acids: CASSQARDDTQYF. The CDR3, as DNA: TGTGCCAGCAGCCAAGCACGGGACGATACGCAGTATTTT.

The J gene is TRBJ2-7, the V gene TRBV2, with D tentatively TRBD1 (6 bases). CDR1 SNHLY and CDR2 FYNNEI come from the germline V gene. This CDR3 is built from 14 residues. Between the trimmed V and J ends, which lost 6 bases and 1 base, there was a span of 13 bases. This CDR3 is CASRVLGQSYEQYF. The CDR3 DNA reads as TGTGCCAGCAGGGTCCTAGGACAGTCCTACGAGCAGTACTTC.